These T cell receptor beta chains were read from a single sample in a study of early T cells in non-severe SARS-CoV-2 infection. TCRdb independently ran MiXCR on the 5' RACE reads; one entry per CDR3 protein. The table has some 36,000 distinct CDR3 sequences, under 7% seen once. The sample consisted of whole blood, taken at baseline. These receptors all stem from an adult who was a healthcare worker with PCR-confirmed SARS-CoV-2 infection or an uninfected control (not recorded which). The CDR3 runs from the conserved cysteine through the conserved F or W. D genes are given only for firm matches. Clone sizes are given selectively: once, few, many, or a class where the clone is expanded.

d_call j_call clone_size v_call cdr3_aa cdr3_nt
- TRBJ1-6 - TRBV28 CASRWSYNSPLHF TGTGCCAGCAGATGGTCCTATAATTCACCCCTCCACTTT
- TRBJ1-2 many TRBV11-2 CASTSSVQLYGYTF TGTGCCAGCACGAGCAGTGTACAACTCTATGGCTACACCTTC
- TRBJ2-5 few TRBV3-1 CASRESKRQQETQYF TGTGCCAGCAGAGAATCAAAGCGACAACAAGAGACCCAGTACTTC
- TRBJ2-7 many TRBV30 CAWSFRASYEQYF TGTGCCTGGAGTTTCCGGGCCTCCTACGAGCAGTACTTC
- TRBJ2-7 many TRBV2 CASSVITRQYF TGTGCCAGCAGTGTGATTACCCGGCAGTACTTC
TRBD1 TRBJ2-7 many TRBV5-1 CASRRDRDYEQYF TGCGCCAGCCGTCGGGACAGGGACTACGAGCAGTACTTC
TRBD2 TRBJ2-2 - TRBV11-2 CASSSIAGVTGELFF TGTGCCAGCAGCTCCATAGCGGGAGTCACCGGGGAGCTGTTTTTT
TRBD2 TRBJ2-7 many TRBV12-3/TRBV12-4 CASAFVPWRRGSYEQYF TGTGCCAGCGCCTTCGTTCCATGGCGGCGGGGGAGCTACGAGCAGTACTTC
TRBD2 TRBJ2-2 many TRBV11-2 CASSLDPGGTGELFF TGTGCCAGCAGCTTAGATCCGGGGGGGACCGGGGAGCTGTTTTTT
- TRBJ1-6 few TRBV6-4 CASSPGGDSPLHF TGTGCCAGCTCCCCGGGGGGTGATTCACCCCTCCACTTT
- TRBJ2-7 few TRBV29-1 CSVRDGPYEQYF TGCAGCGTCCGGGACGGGCCCTACGAGCAGTACTTC
TRBD2 TRBJ2-3 many TRBV12-3/TRBV12-4 CASRGLERDTQYF TGTGCCAGCAGAGGACTAGAGAGGGATACGCAGTATTTT
- TRBJ2-1 many TRBV6-2/TRBV6-3 CASTRTPFNEQFF TGTGCCAGCACCCGAACCCCCTTCAATGAGCAGTTCTTC
- TRBJ1-5 few TRBV12-3/TRBV12-4 CASSLSLGRNQPQHF TGTGCCAGCAGTTTATCCCTGGGGAGGAACCAGCCCCAGCATTTT
TRBD2 TRBJ2-2 many TRBV7-2 CASSLYSGRADGELFF TGTGCCAGCAGCTTATACAGCGGGAGAGCCGACGGGGAGCTGTTTTTT
TRBD1 TRBJ2-7 medium-sized TRBV7-8 CASSVGQGPSYEQYF TGTGCCAGCAGCGTGGGACAGGGGCCGTCCTACGAGCAGTACTTC
- TRBJ1-4 - TRBV10-3 CAISELGPSNEKLFF TGTGCCATCAGTGAGTTGGGTCCCTCCAATGAAAAACTGTTTTTT
- TRBJ2-7 few TRBV6-6 CASSLERGTYEQYF TGTGCCAGCAGCCTAGAAAGGGGGACTTACGAGCAGTACTTC
- TRBJ2-7 many TRBV5-1 CASSPETNEQYF TGCGCCAGCAGCCCCGAGACCAACGAGCAGTACTTC
- TRBJ2-1 many TRBV20-1 CSATRAGRETYNEQFF TGCAGTGCTACCCGTGCCGGGAGAGAAACCTACAATGAGCAGTTCTTC
- TRBJ1-2 - TRBV10-2 CASTSGEARGYTF TGCGCCAGCACCTCGGGGGAGGCGCGGGGCTACACCTTC
- TRBJ2-5 - TRBV29-1 CSVGRGPRQETQYF TGCAGCGTTGGACGGGGGCCCCGCCAAGAGACCCAGTACTTC
- TRBJ2-7 medium-sized TRBV27 CASSPTRTGEQYF TGTGCCAGCAGCCCCACGAGAACGGGCGAGCAGTACTTC
- TRBJ2-7 few TRBV6-6 CASSYFDTYEQYF TGTGCCAGCAGTTATTTTGACACCTACGAGCAGTACTTC
TRBD1 TRBJ1-5 few TRBV5-5 CASSPGTGKNQPQHF TGTGCCAGCAGCCCCGGGACAGGGAAGAATCAGCCCCAGCATTTT
TRBD2 TRBJ2-1 many TRBV3-1 CASSQEGGSLQFF TGTGCCAGCAGCCAAGAGGGAGGGTCTCTGCAGTTCTTC
- TRBJ2-7 few TRBV12-3/TRBV12-4 CASSFEGLGKQYF TGTGCCAGCAGTTTTGAAGGTCTGGGCAAGCAGTACTTC
TRBD1 TRBJ2-1 - TRBV5-4 CATGTGPNNEQFF TGTGCCACCGGGACAGGGCCCAACAATGAGCAGTTCTTC
- TRBJ2-3 - TRBV24-1 CATSAEGTDTQYF TGTGCCACCAGTGCAGAAGGCACAGATACGCAGTATTTT
- TRBJ1-4 few TRBV12-3/TRBV12-4 CASSFTGSEEKLFF TGTGCCAGCAGCTTTACAGGGAGCGAGGAAAAACTGTTTTTT
- TRBJ2-1 - TRBV6-2/TRBV6-3 CASSLGPIRQFF TGTGCCAGCAGTTTAGGACCAATTCGGCAGTTCTTC
TRBD1 TRBJ2-7 many TRBV5-1 CASSATGAYEQYF TGCGCCAGCAGCGCGACAGGGGCCTACGAGCAGTACTTC
- TRBJ1-1 many TRBV7-6 CASSSGHHRAEAFF TGTGCCAGCAGCTCCGGCCACCACAGGGCTGAAGCTTTCTTT